The next 7 T cell receptor beta chains were all read from a single sample in a study of cytomegalovirus exposure and HLA in healthy donors (TCRdb year 2017). Library preparation employed the immunoSEQ multiplex PCR assay. The multiplex PCR relied on a mix of 60 forward primers for TCR Vbeta segments and 13 reverse primers for TCR Jbeta segments. In its TCRdb copy, this immuneACCESS table keeps in-frame sequences only and misses some clones. Where compared with another copy, unresolved V genes explain less than half of these, and the others have no known cause. The sample yields over 100,000 clones; approximately 74% were counted once. Clones ranked in the top ten supply approximately 7.8% of the sample. The specimen was PBMCs. These receptors originate from a male donor in good health and CMV-seronegative.

This clone was picked up one time. This chain links TRBV7-2 with TRBJ1-1; no definite D call. CDR1 and CDR2 from the germline V gene are SGHTA and FQGNSA. The CDR3 contains 13 residues. With 7 bases removed from V and 7 bases from J, the gap between germline ends came to 16 bases. DNA of the CDR3: TGTGCCAGCAAGGACTGGTCACGAGGTGAAGCTTTCTTT. Amino acids: CASKDWSRGEAFF.

In regard to this clone: A read error may account for a junction end that differs from germline. This chain uses TRBV15 with TRBJ2-3; weak D call: TRBD1 (5 bases). The germline V gene has CDR1 LNHNV and CDR2 YYDKDF (reference sequence). The CDR3 is made up of 15 amino acids. The CDR3 coding sequence is TGTGCCACCAGCGGAGAGACAGTTCCCACAGATACGCAGTATTTT. It is translated as CATSGETVPTDTQYF. The entire variable domain, with the rest obtained from reference TRBV15 and TRBJ2-3, is as follows: DAMVIQNPRYQVTQFGKPVTLSCSQTLNHNVMYWYQQKSSQAPKLLFHYYDKDFNNEADTPDNFQSRRPNTSFCFLDIRSPGLGDTAMYLCATSGETVPTDTQYFGPGTRLTVL.

J is TRBJ1-2 and V is TRBV4-1; maybe TRBD1 (5 bases). V was cut by 2 bases and J by 7 bases, with 23 bases left in between. Germline values: CDR1 MGHRA, CDR2 YSYEKL. The CDR3 sequence is 17 residues long. The CDR3 nucleotides read TGCGCCAGCAGCCAAAACACAGAGACAGTGACTCGCGGTGGCTACACCTTC. This encodes CASSQNTETVTRGGYTF.

This sequence joins TRBV7-3 and TRBJ1-1; 9 nucleotides match TRBD1. CDR3 length: 15 residues. V was pared by 5 bases and J by 4 bases, with 8 bases of the junction left unmatched. Germline loops: CDR1 SGHTA, CDR2 FQGTGA. The CDR3 DNA reads TGTGCCAGCAGCCGGGACAGGGCCATGGGCACTGAAGCTTTCTTT. Translation gives CASSRDRAMGTEAFF.

The DNA of the CDR3 is TGTGCCTGGGAGAAAACAGGGGTGTACGAGCAGTACTTC. It is translated as CAWEKTGVYEQYF. The chain carries TRBV30 and TRBJ2-5; 7 bases are shared with TRBD1. Matching the DNA end better, TRBJ2-7 makes the J call doubtful. CDR1 is GTSNPN and CDR2 is SVGIG in the germline V gene (reference sequence). The length of the CDR3 is 13 residues.

This clone appeared a few times. The chain joins TRBV2 to TRBJ2-7; 9 nucleotides agree with TRBD1. Germline values: CDR1 SNHLY, CDR2 FYNNEI. The CDR3 runs 15 residues. J gave up 7 bases and V 4 bases, and 11 bases lay outside the gene matches. The CDR3 sequence: CASSGGQGPGEEQYF. As DNA, the CDR3 is TGTGCCAGCAGTGGCGGACAGGGGCCCGGTGAGGAGCAGTACTTC.

The CDR3 coding sequence is TGTGCCAGCAGGGGTCGGACAGTGGGAGAGACCCAGTACTTC. Translation gives CASRGRTVGETQYF. J is TRBJ2-5 and V is TRBV2; a weak D match, TRBD1 (6 bases). CDR3 length equals 14 residues. From germline, CDR1 is SNHLY and CDR2 FYNNEI. V was trimmed by 6 bases and J by 4 bases, leaving 15 bases between them.